This T cell receptor beta chain was documented in a study of T cells after posttransplantation cyclophosphamide. The CDR3 is made up of 15 amino acids. CDR1 LNHDA and CDR2 SQIVND come from the germline V gene (reference sequence). With 3 bases clipped from V and 7 bases from J, the junction kept 8 bases outside the gene matches. Overall study results and limits: Skin or GI-infiltrating T cells shared few TRB sequences with blood. TRB clonality was highly associated with recipient CMV seropositivity and reactivation.

This clone showed up many times. Its antigen is not known. Some clones are missing from TCRdb's copy, which holds only in-frame ones; the method was immunoSEQ multiplex PCR. The repertoire shows more than 20,000 clones, none seen only once; the top ten take about 1.5%. This TCR was recovered from a man aged 45-65 years in good health, CMV-negative, and a related stem cell transplant donor. V usage is TRBV19 and J usage is TRBJ2-1, with 8 bases aligning to TRBD1. Sequenced material: PBMCs. The chain's CDR3 is CASSMGTGTGNEQFF. Here the CDR3 DNA reads TGTGCCAGTAGTATGGGGACAGGCACGGGGAATGAGCAGTTCTTC.